This note documents a single TCR beta chain sequence. What it binds is unknown. This same CDR3 is encoded by further DNA sequences in the sample. CDR1 MNHEY and CDR2 SMNVEV come from the germline V gene (reference sequence). The CDR3 runs to 13 residues. V was pared by 6 bases and J by 5 bases, with 6 bases of the junction left unmatched. This sample stems from a study of shared clonotypes between healthy human individuals. General study points: Clonotype sharing among donors was thought likely to change with sequencing depth. The genetic and exposure-history diversity represented was limited by few donors.

Naivety among CD8 cells was defined by CD45RO negativity and positive CCR7 selection, thereby excluding terminally differentiated effector memory CD45RA+ cells. Only in-frame clones appear in the TCRdb table, and some are missing; sequencing was by immunoSEQ multiplex PCR. The data contain some 580,000 clones, roughly 98% of them singletons. The sequence derives from a man under 40 in good health. The specimen sequenced was naive CD8+ T cells sorted from blood. The chain links TRBV27 to TRBJ2-5; 7 bases agree with TRBD1. CDR3 DNA: TGTGCCAGCAGCCCACAGGGGTGGGAGACCCAGTACTTC. Encoded protein: CASSPQGWETQYF.